The entry below gives a single T cell receptor (beta chain) sequence along with its context. This record belongs to a study of blood T cell repertoires in COVID-19. Only in-frame clones appear in the TCRdb table, and some are missing; sequencing was by immunoSEQ multiplex PCR. The sample contains about 220,000 clones, 60% to 85% of which appear only once. Germline CDR1 is LGHDT and CDR2 is YNNKEL (reference sequence). The CDR3 length is 14 residues. The V and J ends lost 1 base and 7 bases respectively, with 11 bases between them. The sample consisted of peripheral blood. The V call is TRBV3-1 (or the pseudogene TRBV3-2), the J call TRBJ2-1, with D possibly matching TRBD2 (6 bases). This sequence was found in a woman in her sixties or seventies with acute or convalescent COVID-19. In nucleotides, the CDR3 is TGTGCCAGCAGCCAAGCCGCGGGATGGAATGAGCAGTTCTTC. The encoded protein is CASSQAAGWNEQFF.